The 9 T cell receptor beta chains below come from one sample, sequenced in a study of T-cell reconstitution after alpha-beta-depleted transplantation in children. During its preparation, the TCRbeta library received unique molecular identifiers. TCRdb reprocessed the PCR reads with MiXCR, giving one entry per CDR3 protein. Among hundreds of thousands of distinct CDR3 sequences, roughly 15% were seen once, and the ten largest hold around 30%. The specimen comprised PBMCs, mostly from graft donor cells, sampled 360 days after TCRalphabeta/CD19-depleted stem cell transplant. These receptors all stem from a boy in the first two years of life who had a stem cell transplant for Wiskott-Aldrich syndrome, so the T cells may come from the graft donor.

The table lists this clonotype with a few counts. The chain employs TRBV2 and TRBJ2-5; weak D call: TRBD1 (6 bases). V gave up 3 bases and J gave up 6 bases, with 14 bases separating them. The germline gives CDR1 SNHLY, CDR2 FYNNEI. The CDR3 consists of 14 residues. The CDR3: CASSDPYRVQTQYF. The CDR3 region has the DNA TGTGCCAGCAGTGACCCCTACAGGGTTCAGACCCAGTACTTC.

The rearrangement uses TRBV20-1 and TRBJ2-3, with D maybe TRBD2 (5 bases). The germline CDR1 and CDR2 sequences are DFQATT and SNEGSKA (reference sequence). V was shortened by 6 bases and J by 3 bases, with 16 bases between the two germline ends. The CDR3 length is 14 residues. CDR3 loop: CSAKWRIGTDTQYF. The CDR3 coding sequence is TGCAGTGCCAAGTGGAGGATTGGGACAGATACGCAGTATTTT.

A remark on this clonotype: The junction departs from the called germline gene at one end, perhaps through a read error. This chain connects TRBV2 to TRBJ1-6; tentative D call: TRBD1 (6 bases). Germline CDR1 SNHLY, CDR2 FYNNEI. There are 18 residues in the CDR3. The CDR3 sequence is CARSIRGGGLRVKTPLHF. In DNA form, the CDR3 reads TGTGCCCGCAGTATAAGGGGGGGTGGGTTGAGGGTCAAGACACCCCTCCACTTT.

The chain employs TRBV7-8 and TRBJ2-1; the match to TRBD2 covers 10 bases. The V and J ends lost 5 bases and 1 base, in that order; junction bases with no gene match: 5. Germline values: CDR1 SGHVS, CDR2 FQNEAQ. The CDR3 is 16 amino acids. CDR3 residues: CASSPISGRSYNEQFF. The CDR3 bases are TGTGCCAGCAGCCCTATTAGCGGGAGGTCCTACAATGAGCAGTTCTTC. The full variable domain, in which reference TRBV7-8 and TRBJ2-1 provide the parts outside the CDR3, is GAGVSQSPRYKVAKRGQDVALRCDPISGHVSLFWYQQALGQGPEFLTYFQNEAQLDKSGLPSDRFFAERPEGSVSTLKIQRTQQEDSAVYLCASSPISGRSYNEQFFGPGTRLTVL.

This clonotype was counted only a few times. The V and J genes are TRBV10-1 and TRBJ2-3; TRBD1 might be the D (5 bases). Germline values: CDR1 WNHNN, CDR2 SYGVQD (reference sequence). The V gene lost 2 bases and the J gene lost 5 bases, with 5 bases spanning the gap. This CDR3 comprises 12 residues. The CDR3 DNA is TGCGCCAGCAGTGAGCAGGGAGATACGCAGTATTTT. Residues: CASSEQGDTQYF.

This clonotype appeared a few times. The genes are TRBV15 and TRBJ2-4; 12 nucleotides match TRBD2. J was trimmed by 0 bases and V by 3 bases; bases with no gene match: 9. The CDR3 sequence is 19 residues long. Germline lookup yields CDR1 LNHNV and CDR2 YYDKDF (reference sequence). CDR3 nucleotide sequence: TGTGCCACCAGCAGGGCGACTAGCGGGGGAAATTTAGCCAAAAACATTCAGTACTTC. This translates into CATSRATSGGNLAKNIQYF.

This clonotype has just a few counts. The chain is built from TRBV29-1 and TRBJ2-3; D is possibly TRBD1 or TRBD2 (5 bases each). Trimming shortened V by 4 bases and J by 3 bases, and 17 bases separated the two germline ends. Germline V gene lookup returns CDR1 SQVTM and CDR2 ANQGSEA. The CDR3 length is 15 residues. CDR3 loop: CSVGQGAFTTDTQYF. The DNA for the CDR3 is TGCAGCGTTGGGCAGGGAGCGTTCACTACAGATACGCAGTATTTT.

The chain carries TRBV4-3 and TRBJ2-1; possibly TRBD2 for D (6 bases). CDR1 LGHNA and CDR2 YSLEER come from the germline V gene. This CDR3 region has 16 residues. V lost 0 bases, J lost 2 bases, and 11 bases lay in between. CDR3 bases: TGCGCCAGCAGCCAAGATCGACTAGGGACCTACAATGAGCAGTTCTTC. As protein: CASSQDRLGTYNEQFF.

This chain joins TRBV10-1 and TRBJ2-1; tentatively, D is TRBD2 (6 bases). Trimming took 4 bases from V and 6 from J, leaving 16 bases between them. The CDR3 is 15 residues long. The germline CDR1 and CDR2 sequences are WNHNN and SYGVQD (reference sequence). CDR3 sequence reads: CASSVSAGGGNEQFF. For the CDR3, the DNA is TGCGCCAGCAGTGTATCGGCCGGGGGAGGCAATGAGCAGTTCTTC.